Listed below are T cell receptor beta chains from one sample, sequenced in a study of blood T cells in healthy people across ages. From the 5' RACE reads, TCRdb called clonotypes with MiXCR, one entry per CDR3 protein. Of about 700,000 distinct CDR3 sequences listed, about a third are singletons. Source material: blood. Receptors were obtained from a woman over 75 in good health. CDR3s include the opening cysteine and the closing phenylalanine or tryptophan. Fields, in order: CDR3 DNA, CDR3 protein, V gene, J gene, D gene, clone size. The D gene is left open where the match is weak. The listing skips clone size in some rows; elsewhere it reads once, few, many or a size class.

cdr3_nt: TGTGCCAGCAGCCTCTTAAGCACTAGCGGTGCAGATACGCAGTATTTT
cdr3_aa: CASSLLSTSGADTQYF
v_call: TRBV3-1
j_call: TRBJ2-3
d_call: TRBD2
clone_size: many

cdr3_nt: TGCAGCGTTGGTGCAGCAGATACGCAGTATTTT
cdr3_aa: CSVGAADTQYF
v_call: TRBV29-1
j_call: TRBJ2-3
d_call: .
clone_size: few

cdr3_nt: TGTGCCAGCAGTGACGGGACAGCGTACGAGCAGTACTTC
cdr3_aa: CASSDGTAYEQYF
v_call: TRBV6-6
j_call: TRBJ2-7
d_call: TRBD1
clone_size: many

cdr3_nt: TGTGCCTGGAGGCCCGACGGATACGAGCAGTACTTC
cdr3_aa: CAWRPDGYEQYF
v_call: TRBV30
j_call: TRBJ2-7
d_call: .
clone_size: .

cdr3_nt: TGTGCCAGCAGTTTCGGCGGGGGGGATCAGCATTTT
cdr3_aa: CASSFGGGDQHF
v_call: TRBV7-2
j_call: TRBJ1-5
d_call: .
clone_size: many

cdr3_nt: TGTGCCAACCCGGGACTAGCGGGGGACAATGAGCAGTTCTTC
cdr3_aa: CANPGLAGDNEQFF
v_call: TRBV2
j_call: TRBJ2-1
d_call: TRBD2
clone_size: many

cdr3_nt: TGCAGCGTTGAAAGGGGATTCGGGACCGGGGAGCTGTTTTTT
cdr3_aa: CSVERGFGTGELFF
v_call: TRBV29-1
j_call: TRBJ2-2
d_call: .
clone_size: .

cdr3_nt: TGTGCCTGGAGCGCGGGCGACGATCAGCCCCAGCATTTT
cdr3_aa: CAWSAGDDQPQHF
v_call: TRBV30
j_call: TRBJ1-5
d_call: .
clone_size: .

cdr3_nt: TGTGCCAGTAGTCACGGGGACAAATCCTACGAGCAGTACTTC
cdr3_aa: CASSHGDKSYEQYF
v_call: TRBV19
j_call: TRBJ2-7
d_call: .
clone_size: many

cdr3_nt: TGTGCCAGCAGCTTAGGGGGAAGCTCCTATAATTCACCCCTCCACTTT
cdr3_aa: CASSLGGSSYNSPLHF
v_call: TRBV7-6
j_call: TRBJ1-6
d_call: .
clone_size: many

cdr3_nt: TGTGCCAGCAGAAAAGGGGGCAACTACGAGCAGTACTTC
cdr3_aa: CASRKGGNYEQYF
v_call: TRBV6-5
j_call: TRBJ2-7
d_call: TRBD1
clone_size: .

cdr3_nt: TGCAGTGCTACTGGGAGGGGGCATGGCTACACCTTC
cdr3_aa: CSATGRGHGYTF
v_call: TRBV20-1
j_call: TRBJ1-2
d_call: TRBD1
clone_size: many

cdr3_nt: TGTGCCAGCAGTGCATGGCAGACAGGGGGCGATGAGCAGTTCTTC
cdr3_aa: CASSAWQTGGDEQFF
v_call: TRBV6-4
j_call: TRBJ2-1
d_call: TRBD1
clone_size: many

cdr3_nt: TGTGCCATCAGTGAGGGACTGAGACTGAACACTGAAGCTTTCTTT
cdr3_aa: CAISEGLRLNTEAFF
v_call: TRBV10-3
j_call: TRBJ1-1
d_call: .
clone_size: few

cdr3_nt: TGTGCCACCAGTGACGCCGGGACAGATTATATGCATGAGCAGTTCTTC
cdr3_aa: CATSDAGTDYMHEQFF
v_call: TRBV24-1
j_call: TRBJ2-1
d_call: TRBD1
clone_size: .

cdr3_nt: TGTGCCAGCAGCACGACAGGGCCCCCGGATACGCAGTATTTT
cdr3_aa: CASSTTGPPDTQYF
v_call: TRBV9
j_call: TRBJ2-3
d_call: TRBD1
clone_size: many

cdr3_nt: TGCAGTGCTAGAGGTCCTAATAACTTGAACACTGAAGCTTTCTTT
cdr3_aa: CSARGPNNLNTEAFF
v_call: TRBV20-1
j_call: TRBJ1-1
d_call: .
clone_size: many

cdr3_nt: TGTGCCAGCAGCTTAGAGGCAGGGAAGAACACTGAAGCTTTCTTT
cdr3_aa: CASSLEAGKNTEAFF
v_call: TRBV7-9
j_call: TRBJ1-1
d_call: .
clone_size: many

cdr3_nt: TGTGCCAGCAGTGGTCGACTAGCGGGTACCTCCTACGAGCAGTACTTC
cdr3_aa: CASSGRLAGTSYEQYF
v_call: TRBV28
j_call: TRBJ2-7
d_call: TRBD2
clone_size: once

cdr3_nt: TGCAGTGGGGCACAGCCGAGACAGGGGGTAGGGCAGCCCCAGCATTTT
cdr3_aa: CSGAQPRQGVGQPQHF
v_call: TRBV20-1
j_call: TRBJ1-5
d_call: TRBD1
clone_size: .

cdr3_nt: TGTGCCAGCAGTTGGGGACAGGGGGCGATATATGGCTACACCTTC
cdr3_aa: CASSWGQGAIYGYTF
v_call: TRBV2
j_call: TRBJ1-2
d_call: TRBD1
clone_size: many

cdr3_nt: TGCAGTGCTTCCAGCCGGGACAGGGGATATACGAAGGAGCAGTACTTC
cdr3_aa: CSASSRDRGYTKEQYF
v_call: TRBV20-1
j_call: TRBJ2-7
d_call: TRBD1
clone_size: many

cdr3_nt: TGTGCCAGCAGCTCCCTGTGGATCAATGAGCAGTTCTTC
cdr3_aa: CASSSLWINEQFF
v_call: TRBV7-9
j_call: TRBJ2-1
d_call: .
clone_size: many

cdr3_nt: TGCGCCAGCAAGGAGACAGGGGCAAACTATGGCTACACCTTC
cdr3_aa: CASKETGANYGYTF
v_call: TRBV10-2
j_call: TRBJ1-2
d_call: TRBD1
clone_size: many

cdr3_nt: TGTGCCAGCAACCACGGCGGTCGCAATCAGCCCCAGCATTTT
cdr3_aa: CASNHGGRNQPQHF
v_call: TRBV6-2/TRBV6-3
j_call: TRBJ1-5
d_call: .
clone_size: .

cdr3_nt: TGCGCCAGCAGCCAAGATCGCGACTCGGGTTTAGGCTCCTACAATGAGCAGTTCTTC
cdr3_aa: CASSQDRDSGLGSYNEQFF
v_call: TRBV4-1
j_call: TRBJ2-1
d_call: .
clone_size: many

cdr3_nt: TGTGCCAGCAGCGACACTAGACAAGAGACCCAGTACTTC
cdr3_aa: CASSDTRQETQYF
v_call: TRBV5-6
j_call: TRBJ2-5
d_call: .
clone_size: many

cdr3_nt: TGCGCCAGCAGCCTGGGGGGACAGGGGGCTCCAGGTATATTTTCAAGGCTGTTCTTC
cdr3_aa: CASSLGGQGAPGIFSRLFF
v_call: TRBV5-1
j_call: TRBJ2-1
d_call: TRBD1
clone_size: many

cdr3_nt: TGTGCCAGCAGTGAATCAAGCTACGAGCAGTACTTC
cdr3_aa: CASSESSYEQYF
v_call: TRBV6-1
j_call: TRBJ2-7
d_call: .
clone_size: many

cdr3_nt: TGTGCCAGCAGCCAACAAGACGGAGGAAACACCATATATTTT
cdr3_aa: CASSQQDGGNTIYF
v_call: TRBV4-2
j_call: TRBJ1-3
d_call: .
clone_size: few

cdr3_nt: TGTGCCAGCAGCCCGCCGGGACAGGGGGCAATGGGGGAGCTGTTTTTT
cdr3_aa: CASSPPGQGAMGELFF
v_call: TRBV2
j_call: TRBJ2-2
d_call: TRBD1
clone_size: few

cdr3_nt: TGCAGCGCGACCCGACTAGCGGGAGTGGGAGATACGCAGTATTTT
cdr3_aa: CSATRLAGVGDTQYF
v_call: TRBV29-1
j_call: TRBJ2-3
d_call: TRBD2
clone_size: .

cdr3_nt: TGTGCCAGCAGCTTAGAGGCTGGTTGGGGCAATGAGCAGTTCTTC
cdr3_aa: CASSLEAGWGNEQFF
v_call: TRBV7-2
j_call: TRBJ2-1
d_call: .
clone_size: .

cdr3_nt: TGCGCCAGCAGCCAAGATACCTCTTGGGAGCAGTTCTTC
cdr3_aa: CASSQDTSWEQFF
v_call: TRBV4-1
j_call: TRBJ2-1
d_call: .
clone_size: many

cdr3_nt: TGTGCCAGCAGCCAAGATAGAAGGGACCCCCAGCATTTT
cdr3_aa: CASSQDRRDPQHF
v_call: TRBV3-1
j_call: TRBJ1-5
d_call: .
clone_size: few

cdr3_nt: TGCAGCGTTGTGACAGGGGGCTATGGCTACACCTTC
cdr3_aa: CSVVTGGYGYTF
v_call: TRBV29-1
j_call: TRBJ1-2
d_call: TRBD1
clone_size: many

cdr3_nt: TGTGCCAGCAGCGCAGTCCCCGGACAAGACATTCAGTACTTC
cdr3_aa: CASSAVPGQDIQYF
v_call: TRBV9
j_call: TRBJ2-4
d_call: .
clone_size: many

cdr3_nt: TGTGTCAGCAGCCCACGGACTTCCACCTACGAGCAGTACTTC
cdr3_aa: CVSSPRTSTYEQYF
v_call: TRBV4-2
j_call: TRBJ2-7
d_call: .
clone_size: .

cdr3_nt: TGCGCCAGCAGCCATACCGGACAGGGGGGCACCGGGGAGCTGTTTTTT
cdr3_aa: CASSHTGQGGTGELFF
v_call: TRBV5-1
j_call: TRBJ2-2
d_call: TRBD1
clone_size: .

cdr3_nt: TGTGCCTGGAGTGTAACGGGGCCTACCGCTCACACCTTC
cdr3_aa: CAWSVTGPTAHTF
v_call: TRBV30
j_call: TRBJ1-2
d_call: .
clone_size: few

cdr3_nt: TGCGCCAGCAGCCAATGGGTAGGACAGGTTGACCACCGGGAGCTGTTTTTT
cdr3_aa: CASSQWVGQVDHRELFF
v_call: TRBV4-3
j_call: TRBJ2-2
d_call: TRBD1
clone_size: many

cdr3_nt: TGTGCCACCAGTGATTCCGGGACAGGGGGGCAAGAGACCCAGTACTTC
cdr3_aa: CATSDSGTGGQETQYF
v_call: TRBV24-1
j_call: TRBJ2-5
d_call: TRBD1
clone_size: many

cdr3_nt: TGCAGCGCCCGAGGGGCAGGGGCGCGAGTGAACACTGAAGCTTTCTTT
cdr3_aa: CSARGAGARVNTEAFF
v_call: TRBV29-1
j_call: TRBJ1-1
d_call: .
clone_size: few

cdr3_nt: TGCGCCAGCAGCCAAGTTGGGGATAACTATGGCTACACCTTC
cdr3_aa: CASSQVGDNYGYTF
v_call: TRBV4-3
j_call: TRBJ1-2
d_call: .
clone_size: many

cdr3_nt: TGCGCCAGCGGCCCCGGGGCCCCGTCTTTCTCCGAGCAGTACTTC
cdr3_aa: CASGPGAPSFSEQYF
v_call: TRBV5-1
j_call: TRBJ2-7
d_call: .
clone_size: many

cdr3_nt: TGCAGCGTTGAAGATTGGGTCAGGGAAAGGTGCTACACCTTC
cdr3_aa: CSVEDWVRERCYTF
v_call: TRBV29-1
j_call: TRBJ1-2
d_call: .
clone_size: many

cdr3_nt: TGTGCCAGCAGCCGGTACGGGGAGACCCAGTACTTC
cdr3_aa: CASSRYGETQYF
v_call: TRBV11-2
j_call: TRBJ2-5
d_call: .
clone_size: few

cdr3_nt: TGTGCCAGCAGGAGACCGGGACAGGCTATGAACACTGAAGCTTTCTTT
cdr3_aa: CASRRPGQAMNTEAFF
v_call: TRBV6-6
j_call: TRBJ1-1
d_call: TRBD1
clone_size: .

cdr3_nt: TGCAGTGCTAAGACAGAAAACCAAGAGACCCAGTACTTC
cdr3_aa: CSAKTENQETQYF
v_call: TRBV20-1
j_call: TRBJ2-5
d_call: .
clone_size: once

cdr3_nt: TGCGCCAGCAGCTTGGCCCCGCAGGGGGCTCGGGAGACCCAGTACTTC
cdr3_aa: CASSLAPQGARETQYF
v_call: TRBV5-1
j_call: TRBJ2-5
d_call: TRBD1
clone_size: many

cdr3_nt: TGTGCCAGCAGCAAAGGAGGGGGCGACTGTAACAATGAGCAGTTCTTC
cdr3_aa: CASSKGGGDCNNEQFF
v_call: TRBV21-1
j_call: TRBJ2-1
d_call: .
clone_size: few

cdr3_nt: TGTGCCAGCAGCCCTGGGGACAGAGACTCCGAAAAACTGTTTTTT
cdr3_aa: CASSPGDRDSEKLFF
v_call: TRBV7-3
j_call: TRBJ1-4
d_call: TRBD1
clone_size: many

cdr3_nt: TGTGCCAGCAGTCAGATAGCCGGGCAAGGGAACACTGAAGCTTTCTTT
cdr3_aa: CASSQIAGQGNTEAFF
v_call: TRBV6-1
j_call: TRBJ1-1
d_call: .
clone_size: many

cdr3_nt: TGCGCCTCCCGGGCCCTTGGGGGCTACACCTTC
cdr3_aa: CASRALGGYTF
v_call: TRBV4-1
j_call: TRBJ1-2
d_call: .
clone_size: many

cdr3_nt: TGTGCCAGCAGCCAAGAGACAGGGGGAGGCTACGAGCAGTACTTC
cdr3_aa: CASSQETGGGYEQYF
v_call: TRBV3-1
j_call: TRBJ2-7
d_call: TRBD1
clone_size: .